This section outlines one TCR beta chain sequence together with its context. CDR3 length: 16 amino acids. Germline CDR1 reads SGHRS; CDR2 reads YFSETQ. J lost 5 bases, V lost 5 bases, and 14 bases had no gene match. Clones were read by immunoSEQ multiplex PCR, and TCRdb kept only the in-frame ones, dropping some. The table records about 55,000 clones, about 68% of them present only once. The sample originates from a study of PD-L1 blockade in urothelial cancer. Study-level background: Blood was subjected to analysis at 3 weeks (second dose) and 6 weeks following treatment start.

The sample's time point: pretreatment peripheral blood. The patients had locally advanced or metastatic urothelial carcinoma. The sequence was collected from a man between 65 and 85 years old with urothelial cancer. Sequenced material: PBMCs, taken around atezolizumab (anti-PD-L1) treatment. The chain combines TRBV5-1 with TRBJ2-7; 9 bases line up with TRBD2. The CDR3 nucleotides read TGCGCCAGCAGAGGTATCCGCGGGACTAGCAGCCACGAGCAGTACTTC. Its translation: CASRGIRGTSSHEQYF.